This TCR beta chain derives from a study of blood T cell repertoires in COVID-19. Study-wide background: The cDNA or gDNA used as material had been derived from T cells, B-cell-depleted T cells, or PBMCs.

This clone has only one observation. Authors' methods: Estimation of nucleated cell counts was performed using reference gene primer amplification. Here immunoSEQ multiplex PCR was the method, and the copy in TCRdb shows in-frame clones only, minus some. V and J calls and clone size are as listed in that table; D and trimming were resolved from the DNA. The sample includes around 280,000 clones, around 88% of them seen just once. Germline-derived CDR1 and CDR2 are SGHTA and FQGNSA. Losses at the gene ends were 2 bases for V and 0 bases for J; bases not matched to a gene: 1. This CDR3 has 15 amino acids.

The gene calls are TRBV7-2 and TRBJ1-3; 7 bases align to TRBD1. The receptor was derived from a woman in her thirties or forties who had recovered from COVID-19. Material for sequencing was PBMCs or T cells enriched from blood (not recorded which). DNA of the CDR3: TGTGCCAGCAGCTTATGGGACAGCTCTGGAAACACCATATATTTT. It is translated as CASSLWDSSGNTIYF.